The 6 T cell receptor beta chains presented below share a single source sample, sequenced in a study of liver allograft versus peripheral blood T cells. In the study overall: Peripheral blood of the recipients supplied T cell receptor repertoires that were compared with those in transplanted livers.

MiXCR was run by TCRdb on the reads, yielding one entry per CDR3 protein. The sample lists about 5,300 distinct CDR3 sequences, about a sixth seen once, with 10% in the top ten. The receptors derive from a human patient who had a liver transplant. Some T cells may be supplied by the graft donor.

Judged by abundance, this clonotype is medium-sized. J is TRBJ2-7 and V is TRBV15, with TRBD1 matching over 8 bases. CDR3 length equals 16 residues. J was trimmed by 2 bases and V by 3 bases; bases with no gene match: 9. The germline gives CDR1 LNHNV, CDR2 YYDKDF (reference sequence). CDR3 sequence reads: CATSRTHRGYPYEQYF. As DNA, the CDR3 is TGTGCCACCAGCAGGACCCACAGGGGGTACCCCTACGAGCAGTACTTC. The full variable domain, with the rest looked up from reference TRBV15 and TRBJ2-7, is DAMVIQNPRYQVTQFGKPVTLSCSQTLNHNVMYWYQQKSSQAPKLLFHYYDKDFNNEADTPDNFQSRRPNTSFCFLDIRSPGLGDTAMYLCATSRTHRGYPYEQYFGPGTRLTVT.

This clonotype is medium-sized in the sample. The CDR3 reads CSAVGQGVYEQYF. In nucleotides, the CDR3 is TGCAGTGCTGTGGGACAGGGAGTCTACGAGCAGTACTTC. The chain is built from TRBV20-1 and TRBJ2-7; 9 nucleotides agree with TRBD1. The junction had 5 bases not matched to a gene; V was cut back by 5 bases and J by 3 bases. The CDR3 contains 13 residues. Germline V lookup: CDR1 DFQATT, CDR2 SNEGSKA (reference sequence).

The sample holds a few counts of this clonotype. This sequence joins TRBV12-3 or TRBV12-4 and TRBJ1-5, with D unresolved. Trimming removed 6 bases from V and 1 base from J, with 4 bases in between. The CDR3 consists of 12 residues. The CDR3 sequence: CASRESNQPQHF. The CDR3 DNA sequence: TGTGCCAGCAGAGAGAGCAATCAGCCCCAGCATTTT.

This clonotype is medium-sized. The chain uses TRBV7-9 and TRBJ1-2; D remains ambiguous. Germline V CDR1 and CDR2: SEHNR, FQNEAQ (reference sequence). The length of the CDR3 is 14 residues. Trimming removed 4 bases at V and 4 bases at J, with 13 bases between. The CDR3 reads CASSSEGGSYGYTF. The CDR3 nucleotides read TGTGCCAGCAGCTCCGAAGGCGGGTCCTATGGCTACACCTTC.

V is TRBV30 and J is TRBJ2-3; D uncertain. Germline CDR1 and CDR2: GTSNPN and SVGIG (reference sequence). V gave up 1 base and J gave up 1 base, with 6 bases separating them. The CDR3 extends over 13 amino acids. For the CDR3, the DNA is TGTGCCTGGAGTGGGGCAGGCACAGATACGCAGTATTTT. Translated, it gives CAWSGAGTDTQYF.

This clonotype is categorized as medium-sized. The chain is built from TRBV6-2 or TRBV6-3 and TRBJ2-1; D is unclear. Looked up from germline, CDR1 is MNHEY and CDR2 is SVGEGT. The CDR3 length is 14 residues. V was shortened by 8 bases and J by 0 bases, with 11 bases between the two germline ends. The CDR3: CASLGLSSYNEQFF. The CDR3 DNA is TGTGCCAGCCTCGGGCTAAGCTCCTACAATGAGCAGTTCTTC.